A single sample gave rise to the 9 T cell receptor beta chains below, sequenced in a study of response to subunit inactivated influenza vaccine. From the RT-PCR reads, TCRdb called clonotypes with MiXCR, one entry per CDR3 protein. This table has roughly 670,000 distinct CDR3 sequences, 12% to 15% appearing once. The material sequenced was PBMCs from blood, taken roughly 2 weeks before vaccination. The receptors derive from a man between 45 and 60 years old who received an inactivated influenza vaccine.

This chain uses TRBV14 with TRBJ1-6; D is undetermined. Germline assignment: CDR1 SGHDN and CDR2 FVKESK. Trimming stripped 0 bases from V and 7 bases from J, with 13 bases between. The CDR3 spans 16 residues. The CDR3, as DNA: TGTGCCAGCAGCCAAGAAGGGAACCCGGGCAATTCACCCCTCCACTTT. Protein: CASSQEGNPGNSPLHF.

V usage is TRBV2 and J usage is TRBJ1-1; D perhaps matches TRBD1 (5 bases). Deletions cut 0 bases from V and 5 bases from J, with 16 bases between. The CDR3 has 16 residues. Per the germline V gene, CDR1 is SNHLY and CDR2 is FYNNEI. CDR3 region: CASSEAGGTWGTEAFF. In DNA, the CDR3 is TGTGCCAGCAGTGAAGCGGGGGGGACTTGGGGAACTGAAGCTTTCTTT.

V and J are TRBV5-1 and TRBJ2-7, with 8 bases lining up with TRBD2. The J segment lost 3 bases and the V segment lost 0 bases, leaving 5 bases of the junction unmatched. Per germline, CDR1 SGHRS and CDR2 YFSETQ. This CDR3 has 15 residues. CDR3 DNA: TGCGCCAGCAGCTTGGCTAGCGGGCGGCTCTACGAGCAGTACTTC. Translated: CASSLASGRLYEQYF.

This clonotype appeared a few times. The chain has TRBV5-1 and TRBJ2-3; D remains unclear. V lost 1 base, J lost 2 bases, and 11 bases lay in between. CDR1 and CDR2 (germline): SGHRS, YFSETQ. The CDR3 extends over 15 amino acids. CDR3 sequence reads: CASSLRQDFTDTQYF. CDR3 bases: TGCGCCAGCAGCTTGCGACAAGACTTCACAGATACGCAGTATTTT.

In nucleotides, the CDR3 is TGTGCCATCCAGATGGGTGACGAGCAGTACTTC. Amino acid sequence: CAIQMGDEQYF. The chain recombines TRBV10-3 with TRBJ2-7; D not certain. The CDR3 extends over 11 amino acids. V lost 8 bases, J lost 5 bases, and 10 bases lay in between. Germline-derived CDR1 and CDR2 are ENHRY and SYGVKD.

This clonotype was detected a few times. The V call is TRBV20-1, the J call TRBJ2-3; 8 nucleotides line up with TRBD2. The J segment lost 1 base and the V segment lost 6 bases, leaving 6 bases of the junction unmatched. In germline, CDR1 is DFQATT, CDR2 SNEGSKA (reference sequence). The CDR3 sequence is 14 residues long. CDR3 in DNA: TGCAGTGCGCCTGCGGGAGGACGCACAGATACGCAGTATTTT. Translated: CSAPAGGRTDTQYF.

The CDR3 is CASSYLLASGRSLDTQYF. The CDR3 DNA sequence: TGCGCCAGCAGCTACCTACTGGCTAGCGGGAGGTCTCTGGATACGCAGTATTTT. The V call is TRBV4-3, the J call TRBJ2-3, with 11 positions matching TRBD2. This CDR3 contains 18 residues. Germline V gene sequence: CDR1 LGHNA, CDR2 YSLEER. The ends lost 5 bases at V and 6 bases at J; junction bases unmatched: 16.

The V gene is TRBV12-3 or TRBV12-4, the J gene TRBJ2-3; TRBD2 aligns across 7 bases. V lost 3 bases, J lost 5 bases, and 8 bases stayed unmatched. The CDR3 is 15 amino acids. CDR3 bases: TGTGCCAGCAGTTTCGGGGAGGGAGGGATAGATACGCAGTATTTT. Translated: CASSFGEGGIDTQYF.

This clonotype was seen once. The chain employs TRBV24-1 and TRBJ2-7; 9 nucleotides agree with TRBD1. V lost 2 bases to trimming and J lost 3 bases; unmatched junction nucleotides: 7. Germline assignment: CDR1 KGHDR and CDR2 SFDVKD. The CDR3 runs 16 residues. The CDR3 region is CATSDSTGGKDYEQYF. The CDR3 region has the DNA TGTGCCACCAGTGATTCGACAGGGGGAAAGGACTACGAGCAGTACTTC.